This is a list of T cell receptor beta chains from one sample in a study of vaccination effects on CD4 cells after COVID-19. Their antigen targets remain unknown. TCRdb keeps only in-frame clones here, not all; method: immunoSEQ multiplex PCR. The profile covers around 71,000 clones, with under 75% appearing a single time and 3.5% to 4.5% taken by the ten largest. Here the sequenced sample was CD4+ T cells from PBMCs cultured with HCoV-OC43 spike peptides, taken before COVID-19 vaccination. The receptor set was obtained from a human donor who received a COVID-19 vaccine. Each CDR3 is given with its conserved first and last residue. The order of the fields is clone size, D gene, J gene, V gene, CDR3 protein, CDR3 DNA. The D gene is left open where the match is weak. A row's size may be missing; if present it is once, few, many or a size class.

- - TRBJ2-3 TRBV15 CATSRDGADSTDTQYF TGTGCCACCAGCAGAGATGGGGCAGATAGCACAGATACGCAGTATTTT
once TRBD1 TRBJ1-4 TRBV2 CASSEERGTVREKLFF TGTGCCAGCAGTGAAGAGAGGGGGACAGTTCGTGAAAAACTGTTTTTT
few - TRBJ1-2 TRBV2 CASSESRAGYTF TGTGCCAGCAGTGAGTCCAGGGCCGGCTACACCTTC
- - TRBJ2-3 TRBV6-5 CASSRDRSTDTQYF TGTGCCAGCAGTAGAGACAGGAGCACAGATACGCAGTATTTT
few - TRBJ2-2 TRBV5-1 CASSLPAGNTGELFF TGCGCCAGCAGCTTGCCGGCAGGGAACACCGGGGAGCTGTTTTTT
- TRBD1 TRBJ2-5 TRBV7-9 CASSLGQGGAETQYF TGTGCCAGCAGCCTGGGACAGGGTGGTGCAGAGACCCAGTACTTC
- - TRBJ1-5 TRBV18 CASADQGDNQPQHF TGTGCCAGCGCGGATCAGGGTGACAATCAGCCCCAGCATTTT
- - TRBJ2-5 TRBV7-2 CASSFVAGQETQYF TGTGCCAGCAGCTTCGTGGCGGGGCAAGAGACCCAGTACTTC
- - TRBJ2-6 TRBV27 CASSFGASGANVLTF TGTGCCAGCAGTTTTGGGGCCTCCGGGGCCAACGTCCTGACTTTC
- - TRBJ1-1 TRBV7-9 CASSRTDEAFF TGTGCCAGCAGCCGGACAGATGAAGCTTTCTTT
- TRBD1 TRBJ2-1 TRBV5-6 CASSSFLGQGLRDEQFF TGTGCCAGCAGCTCCTTCTTAGGACAGGGTTTGAGGGATGAGCAGTTCTTC
- - TRBJ2-3 TRBV10-3 CAIRRGGSRMTDTQYF TGTGCCATCAGGAGGGGGGGGTCACGGATGACAGATACGCAGTATTTT
- - TRBJ2-2 TRBV28 CASSPQHRGTGELFF TGTGCCAGCAGCCCACAGCATCGGGGCACCGGGGAGCTGTTTTTT
- TRBD1 TRBJ1-2 TRBV24-1 CATSDAETGVGYTF TGTGCCACCAGTGACGCGGAGACAGGGGTTGGCTACACCTTC
- - TRBJ1-2 TRBV6-6 CASSPEGNGYTF TGTGCCAGCAGTCCAGAAGGGAATGGCTACACCTTC
- TRBD1 TRBJ2-2 TRBV18 CASSPPTGRETGELFF TGTGCCAGCTCACCCCCGACAGGGAGAGAAACCGGGGAGCTGTTTTTT
- - TRBJ1-1 TRBV19 CASSLTQTLNTEAFF TGTGCCAGTAGTTTAACTCAGACCTTGAACACTGAAGCTTTCTTT
- - TRBJ2-6 TRBV19 CASTSTDSSGANVLTF TGTGCCAGTACCTCTACCGACAGTTCTGGGGCCAACGTCCTGACTTTC
- - TRBJ2-5 TRBV7-2 CASSLAREETQYF TGTGCCAGCAGCTTAGCGCGTGAAGAGACCCAGTACTTC
- - TRBJ2-1 TRBV7-2 CASSLTAAVNEQFF TGTGCCAGCAGCTTAACCGCGGCGGTCAATGAGCAGTTCTTC
once - TRBJ2-5 TRBV7-3 CASSLIPASGETQYF TGTGCCAGCAGCTTAATCCCCGCCAGTGGAGAGACCCAGTACTTC
- - TRBJ2-1 TRBV5-1 CASSPLSGFGEQFF TGCGCCAGCAGCCCCTTGTCGGGATTCGGGGAGCAGTTCTTC
- - TRBJ1-6 TRBV5-1 CASSAGDNSYNSPLHF TGCGCCAGCTCAGCGGGGGACAACTCCTATAATTCACCCCTCCACTTT
- - TRBJ1-6 TRBV14 CASSQVRNSPLHF TGTGCCAGCAGCCAAGTTAGGAATTCACCCCTCCACTTT
once TRBD1 TRBJ2-5 TRBV6-1 CASSGIQGERFLETQYF TGTGCCAGCAGTGGCATTCAGGGGGAGCGCTTTCTGGAGACCCAGTACTTC
- - TRBJ1-1 TRBV10-3 CAIRETGNRNTEAFF TGTGCCATCAGGGAAACGGGGAACAGGAACACTGAAGCTTTCTTT
few - TRBJ1-1 TRBV5-1 CASSLPGTGNTEAFF TGCGCCAGCAGCCTACCCGGGACGGGGAACACTGAAGCTTTCTTT
- - TRBJ2-3 TRBV10-3 CAISEAPSTDTQYF TGTGCCATCAGTGAGGCTCCTAGCACAGATACGCAGTATTTT
- TRBD2 TRBJ2-1 TRBV28 CASSPVAGNEQFF TGTGCCAGCAGTCCTGTAGCGGGGAATGAGCAGTTCTTC
- TRBD2 TRBJ2-1 TRBV25-1 CASSESVRGGNNEQFF TGTGCCAGCAGTGAATCTGTGCGGGGGGGGAACAATGAGCAGTTCTTC
- - TRBJ2-4 TRBV19 CASSSPGARGNIQYF TGTGCCAGTAGTTCCCCGGGGGCGCGTGGGAACATTCAGTACTTC
once - TRBJ2-1 TRBV19 CASKHRLGDEQFF TGTGCCAGTAAGCACAGGTTAGGCGATGAGCAGTTCTTC
- - TRBJ1-1 TRBV6-2/TRBV6-3 CASTPGRGGTEAFF TGTGCCAGCACCCCGGGGCGGGGGGGCACTGAAGCTTTCTTT
- TRBD2 TRBJ2-3 TRBV19 CASSMWTSGVRNTQYF TGTGCCAGTAGTATGTGGACTAGCGGGGTTCGCAATACGCAGTATTTT
- - TRBJ1-6 TRBV5-1 CASSLAGASSYNSPLHF TGCGCCAGCAGCTTGGCGGGCGCGAGCTCCTATAATTCACCCCTCCACTTT
- - TRBJ2-5 TRBV18 CASSGQGQETQYF TGTGCCAGCTCGGGGCAGGGGCAAGAGACCCAGTACTTC
- - TRBJ1-1 TRBV28 CASRVGVKETEAFF TGTGCCAGTCGTGTAGGGGTAAAAGAAACTGAAGCTTTCTTT
- TRBD1 TRBJ1-2 TRBV6-5 CASRTTGYYGYTF TGTGCCAGCAGGACGACAGGGTACTATGGCTACACCTTC
once TRBD2 TRBJ2-5 TRBV29-1 CSVDPWASGGFQETQYF TGCAGCGTTGACCCCTGGGCTAGCGGGGGTTTCCAAGAGACCCAGTACTTC
few TRBD1 TRBJ2-1 TRBV5-1 CASSFRQGNNEQFF TGCGCCAGCAGCTTCCGACAGGGGAACAATGAGCAGTTCTTC
- - TRBJ1-5 TRBV10-3 CAISVSLNQPQHF TGTGCCATCAGTGTATCCCTCAATCAGCCCCAGCATTTT
- - TRBJ2-5 TRBV6-5 CASSLLLKTQYF TGTGCCAGCAGTCTCCTTTTAAAGACCCAGTACTTC
- - TRBJ1-3 TRBV7-9 CASSLGQNRNTIYF TGTGCCAGCAGCTTAGGACAGAACCGAAACACCATATATTTT
- TRBD1 TRBJ1-1 TRBV18 CASSPTGEGTEAFF TGTGCCAGCTCACCCACAGGGGAAGGTACTGAAGCTTTCTTT
- - TRBJ2-3 TRBV12-3/TRBV12-4 CASAGGADTQYF TGTGCCAGCGCGGGTGGTGCAGATACGCAGTATTTT
- TRBD2 TRBJ2-5 TRBV5-1 CASSGVGGETQYF TGCGCCAGCAGCGGAGTGGGGGGGGAGACCCAGTACTTC
few - TRBJ1-3 TRBV14 CASSQVGNTIYF TGTGCCAGCAGCCAAGTTGGAAACACCATATATTTT
- - TRBJ2-1 TRBV6-6 CASRGGRYNEQFF TGTGCCAGCAGGGGGGGACGATACAATGAGCAGTTCTTC
- - TRBJ1-4 TRBV5-1 CASSLQYQEEKLFF TGCGCCAGCAGCCTTCAATATCAGGAAGAAAAACTGTTTTTT
once - TRBJ1-1 TRBV12-3/TRBV12-4 CASSLAGGRIAFF TGTGCCAGCAGTTTAGCCGGGGGAAGGATAGCTTTCTTT
- TRBD2 TRBJ2-5 TRBV3-1/TRBV3-2 CASSRRLAGGRETQYF TGTGCCAGCAGCCGCAGACTAGCGGGGGGGCGAGAGACCCAGTACTTC
- - TRBJ2-1 TRBV3-1/TRBV3-2 CASSQGGATSYNEQFF TGTGCCAGCAGCCAAGGGGGGGCCACGAGCTACAATGAGCAGTTCTTC
- - TRBJ1-5 TRBV3-1/TRBV3-2 CASSQDVGEYQPQHF TGTGCCAGCAGCCAAGATGTCGGAGAGTATCAGCCCCAGCATTTT
few - TRBJ1-1 TRBV5-1 CASSLGWNTEAFF TGCGCCAGCAGCTTGGGTTGGAACACTGAAGCTTTCTTT
- - TRBJ1-3 TRBV5-6 CASSFQGISGNTIYF TGTGCCAGCAGCTTCCAGGGTATCTCTGGAAACACCATATATTTT
- - TRBJ1-1 TRBV29-1 CSVDSRGQNTEAFF TGCAGCGTTGATTCCAGGGGCCAAAACACTGAAGCTTTCTTT
- - TRBJ1-1 TRBV5-8 CASSLASGRNTEAFF TGTGCCAGCAGCTTGGCGTCTGGGAGGAACACTGAAGCTTTCTTT